Following are 5 T cell receptor beta chains from one sample sequenced in a study of OX40 agonist ivuxolimab in advanced cancers. Repertoires were generated with immunoSEQ multiplex PCR, while TCRdb's copy carries only in-frame clones and drops some. The table lists approximately 15,000 clones, 84% of them singletons. Sequences were derived from CD4+ or CD8+ T cells sorted from blood, sampled in a trial of the OX40 agonist ivuxolimab. Receptor source: an adult with an advanced solid tumor such as melanoma, head and neck, liver or kidney cancer.

The rearrangement joins TRBV19 to TRBJ2-7; the match to TRBD1 covers 9 bases. Trimming cost V 5 bases and J 4 bases; bases outside gene matches: 6. The CDR3 is 14 residues long. Germline CDR1 is LNHDA and CDR2 is SQIVND (reference sequence). The CDR3 DNA reads TGTGCCAGTAGTGCGGGACAGGGATCGTACGAGCAGTACTTC. Amino acids: CASSAGQGSYEQYF.

The rearrangement uses TRBV5-4 and TRBJ2-5; D is perhaps TRBD1 (6 bases). Trimming shortened V by 0 bases and J by 10 bases, and 16 bases separated the two germline ends. CDR1 SGHNT and CDR2 YYREEE come from the germline V gene (reference sequence). The CDR3 is made up of 14 amino acids. CDR3 region: CASSLGDRKGGQYF. CDR3 nucleotide sequence: TGTGCCAGCAGCTTGGGGGACCGAAAAGGGGGCCAGTACTTC. Variable domain in full (rest from reference TRBV5-4 and TRBJ2-5): ETGVTQSPTHLIKTRGQQVTLRCSSQSGHNTVSWYQQALGQGPQFIFQYYREEENGRGNFPPRFSGLQFPNYSSELNVNALELDDSALYLCASSLGDRKGGQYFGPGTRLLVL.

The genes are TRBV27 and TRBJ1-1; possibly TRBD1 for D (5 bases). The CDR3 covers 14 residues. Germline loops: CDR1 MNHEY, CDR2 SMNVEV (reference sequence). V lost 6 bases to trimming and J lost 3 bases, with 14 bases between them. The CDR3 DNA reads as TGTGCCAGCAGACAAACTGGGGGGGACACTGAAGCTTTCTTT. Protein product: CASRQTGGDTEAFF.

The chain is built from TRBV9 and TRBJ2-7; tentatively, D is TRBD1 or TRBD2 (5 bases each). Trimming stripped 2 bases from V and 5 bases from J, with 17 bases between. The germline V gene has CDR1 SGDLS and CDR2 YYNGEE. This CDR3 contains 15 residues. The CDR3 sequence: CASSVTGTLPNEQYF. CDR3 in DNA: TGTGCCAGCAGCGTCACCGGGACCCTGCCTAACGAGCAGTACTTC.

The rearrangement links TRBV20-1 to TRBJ2-1, with no clear D. The CDR3 is made up of 10 amino acids. Germline CDR1 is DFQATT and CDR2 is SNEGSKA (reference sequence). Trimming removed 5 bases at V and 1 base at J, with 0 bases between. For the CDR3, the DNA is TGCAGTGCTTCCTACAATGAGCAGTTCTTC. Translation gives CSASYNEQFF.